This TCR beta chain emerged from a study of graft-versus-host responses after intestinal transplantation. On the study more broadly: Among the recipients, transplants were multivisceral, liver-intestinal, or isolated intestinal. Tacrolimus and steroids were given for around 3 years to all recipients after anti-thymocyte globulin induction. Broader study findings: Marrow from the recipient contained GvH clones, some of which had appeared first in ileum or blood.

Comment on this clone: The antigen is unknown. An end of the junction does not agree with germline; a read error may underlie this.

The repertoire was sequenced with immunoSEQ multiplex PCR; TCRdb's copy has only in-frame clones and lacks some. The profile shows over 120,000 clones, about nine tenths of them singletons. The CDR3 runs 15 residues. The germline gives CDR1 LGHNA, CDR2 YSLEER. The V and J genes are TRBV4-3 and TRBJ2-1; 8 bases are shared with TRBD2. Sample: unstimulated CD4+ T cells sorted from spleen or lymph node cells, taken before intestinal transplant. The sequence came from a human donor who received an intestinal transplant. The CDR3 DNA is TGCACCAGCAGCCAAGCCAGCGGGAGTAATAGTGAGCAGTTCTTC. Translation gives CTSSQASGSNSEQFF.